Following are 18 T cell receptor beta chains from one sample sequenced in a study of prognosis after radiotherapy for stage I lung cancer. Multiplex PCR in two rounds served to amplify TCR beta CDR3 from genomic DNA. First-round PCR, the initial amplification, used primers specific to each TRBV and TRBJ gene. One entry per CDR3 protein, called by TCRdb with MiXCR from the multiplex PCR reads. The sample has fewer than 40,000 distinct CDR3 sequences, more than 30% seen once. The sequencing here drew on PBMCs, taken before or after stereotactic body radiation therapy (not recorded which). These receptors were taken from a donor of 50 years or more with non-small cell lung cancer.

Concerning this clonotype itself: This clone may be a read error of a much larger clone one base away. This rearrangement joins TRBV30 to TRBJ2-3; 12 positions agree with TRBD2. Looked up from germline, CDR1 is GTSNPN and CDR2 is SVGIG (reference sequence). CDR3 size: 16 residues. The CDR3 is CARSPRLAGGLDTQYF. Here the CDR3 DNA reads TGTGCCCGGAGTCCTCGGCTAGCGGGGGGGCTAGATACGCAGTATTTT.

There are many counts of this clonotype. The J gene is TRBJ1-2, the V gene TRBV3-1; 8 bases are shared with TRBD1. Germline CDR1 is LGHDT and CDR2 is YNNKEL (reference sequence). CDR3 length: 13 residues. V was pared by 4 bases and J by 8 bases, with 6 bases of the junction left unmatched. Written as DNA, the CDR3 is TGTGCCAGCAGCCTCACAGGGGGGTCAGGCTACACCTTC. Its translation: CASSLTGGSGYTF.

This clonotype has at least ten counts. The chain combines TRBV10-3 with TRBJ1-1; no clear D gene. The CDR3 extends over 16 amino acids. Trimming left V 0 bases short and J 2 bases short, with 13 bases between. Germline values: CDR1 ENHRY, CDR2 SYGVKD. CDR3 residues: CAISESGNRGNTEAFF. The CDR3 bases are TGTGCCATCAGTGAGTCAGGGAATCGGGGTAACACTGAAGCTTTCTTT.

This clonotype appeared many times. The chain combines TRBV6-1 with TRBJ2-7; no reliable D call. Trimming removed 1 base from V and 3 bases from J, with 4 bases in between. Germline lookup yields CDR1 MNHNS and CDR2 SASEGT. The CDR3 covers 12 residues. In DNA form, the CDR3 reads TGTGCCAGCAGTGAAGGGGGCTACGAGCAGTACTTC. Protein product: CASSEGGYEQYF.

Judged by abundance, this clonotype is medium-sized. This chain connects TRBV6-1 to TRBJ2-7; 10 positions match TRBD1. Germline V gives CDR1 MNHNS, CDR2 SASEGT. The junction had 10 bases not matched to a gene; V was cut back by 6 bases and J by 2 bases. This CDR3 comprises 16 residues. CDR3 bases: TGTGCCAGCAGAAAATACGACAGGGGGCTTACCTACGAGCAGTACTTC. Its translation is CASRKYDRGLTYEQYF.

This clonotype has a single count. The chain carries TRBV6-1 and TRBJ2-7; 7 nucleotides match TRBD1. CDR1 MNHNS and CDR2 SASEGT come from the germline V gene. The CDR3 totals 13 residues. This chain's CDR3 is CSTKSVTGPEQYF. Written as DNA, the CDR3 is TGTTCCACCAAATCCGTGACAGGGCCCGAGCAGTACTTC.

This clonotype showed up many times. The chain carries TRBV19 and TRBJ2-7, with TRBD1 matching 11 bases. Losses at the gene ends were 7 bases for V and 4 bases for J; bases not matched to a gene: 6. This CDR3 comprises 14 residues. Germline V gene sequence: CDR1 LNHDA, CDR2 SQIVND (reference sequence). The CDR3 region has the DNA TGTGCCAGTACCCGGGACAGGGGGTCGTACGAGCAGTACTTC. This translates into CASTRDRGSYEQYF. Together with reference TRBV19 and TRBJ2-7, the CDR3 gives the full variable domain: DGGITQSPKYLFRKEGQNVTLSCEQNLNHDAMYWYRQDPGQGLRLIYYSQIVNDFQKGDIAEGYSVSREKKESFPLTVTSAQKNPTAFYLCASTRDRGSYEQYFGPGTRLTVT.

This clonotype has at least ten counts. The chain is built from TRBV7-9 and TRBJ2-3, with 7 bases fitting TRBD1. The CDR3 has 14 amino acids. V shed 2 bases and J 3 bases; nucleotides not matched to a gene: 2. CDR1 is SEHNR and CDR2 is FQNEAQ in the germline V gene (reference sequence). The CDR3 is CASSLTGVTDTQYF. CDR3 DNA sequence: TGTGCCAGCAGCTTAACAGGGGTAACAGATACGCAGTATTTT.

This clonotype was observed many times. The chain is built from TRBV19 and TRBJ2-5; 11 bases fit TRBD2. The CDR3 sequence is 18 residues long. Germline V gene data show CDR1 as LNHDA and CDR2 as SQIVND (reference sequence). Trimming cost V 1 base and J 4 bases; bases outside gene matches: 11. The CDR3 here is CASSIVSGGAWAPETQYF. CDR3 nucleotides: TGTGCCAGTAGTATAGTTAGCGGGGGGGCCTGGGCGCCAGAGACCCAGTACTTC. Full variable domain (rest looked up from reference TRBV19 and TRBJ2-5): DGGITQSPKYLFRKEGQNVTLSCEQNLNHDAMYWYRQDPGQGLRLIYYSQIVNDFQKGDIAEGYSVSREKKESFPLTVTSAQKNPTAFYLCASSIVSGGAWAPETQYFGPGTRLLVL.

There are many counts of this clonotype. This sequence joins TRBV12-3 or TRBV12-4 and TRBJ1-2; perhaps TRBD1 as D (5 bases). Deletions cut 3 bases from V and 0 bases from J, with 14 bases between. The CDR3 extends over 16 amino acids. CDR3 loop: CASSFQGKMANYGYTF. As DNA, the CDR3 is TGTGCCAGCAGTTTTCAGGGTAAAATGGCTAACTATGGCTACACCTTC.

This clonotype has just one count. The rearrangement links TRBV5-1 to TRBJ2-7; D uncertain. The CDR3 is made up of 11 amino acids. CDR1 SGHRS and CDR2 YFSETQ come from the germline V gene. V was shortened by 3 bases and J by 10 bases, with 11 bases between the two germline ends. CDR3 protein: CASSSARDQYF. CDR3 nucleotides: TGCGCCAGCAGCTCCGCAAGGGATCAGTACTTC. Combining the CDR3 with reference TRBV5-1 and TRBJ2-7 gives the whole variable domain KAGVTQTPRYLIKTRGQQVTLSCSPISGHRSVSWYQQTPGQGLQFLFEYFSETQRNKGNFPGRFSGRQFSNSRSEMNVSTLELGDSALYLCASSSARDQYFGPGTRLTVT.

V gene TRBV6-1 combines with J gene TRBJ1-2, with 7 bases identical to TRBD1. The J segment lost 8 bases and the V segment lost 10 bases, leaving 16 bases of the junction unmatched. CDR1 is MNHNS and CDR2 is SASEGT in the germline V gene. The CDR3 spans 14 residues. DNA for the CDR3: TGTGCCATCATTTTAAGTCCGACAGGGACAGGCTACACCTTC. It translates to CAIILSPTGTGYTF.

This clonotype was detected only once. A much larger clone sits a single nucleotide away, making a read error possible. The chain links TRBV15 to TRBJ1-1; D ambiguous. The CDR3 covers 13 residues. Germline V gene data show CDR1 as LNHNV and CDR2 as YYDKDF (reference sequence). CDR3 coding DNA: TGTGCCACCAGCATAGATCGCGGCTTTGAAGCTCTCTTT. Its protein is CATSIDRGFEALF.

There are many counts of this clonotype. V and J are TRBV12-3 or TRBV12-4 and TRBJ1-1, with 10 bases matching TRBD1. The CDR3 has 15 amino acids. Trimming removed 6 bases from V and 7 bases from J; junction bases left unmatched: 11. The CDR3 sequence: CASRHQDRGHHEAFF. CDR3 sequence (DNA): TGTGCCAGCAGACACCAAGACAGGGGGCACCATGAAGCTTTCTTT.

Turning to this clonotype: A far larger clone is just one base off, so this is likely a read error. The genes are TRBV6-4 and TRBJ1-3; 8 nucleotides match TRBD1. The CDR3 is 16 amino acids. Germline lookup yields CDR1 MRHNA and CDR2 SNTAGT. V lost 7 bases and J lost 1; bases outside the gene matches: 9. The CDR3 sequence is CASIPRQGSSGNTIYF. CDR3 bases: TGTGCCAGCATCCCTCGACAGGGGTCTTCTGGAAACACCATATATTTT.

This clonotype is termed medium-sized (0.01 to 0.1%). The chain carries TRBV20-1 and TRBJ1-2; D is possibly TRBD1 (6 bases). The CDR3 consists of 11 residues. CDR1 is DFQATT and CDR2 is SNEGSKA in the germline V gene (reference sequence). V gave up 6 bases and J gave up 4 bases, with 9 bases separating them. CDR3 region: CSAPRGYGYTF. Written as DNA, the CDR3 is TGCAGTGCCCCCAGGGGCTATGGCTACACCTTC.

The genes are TRBV5-1 and TRBJ1-3; 8 nucleotides line up with TRBD1. Germline V CDR1 and CDR2: SGHRS, YFSETQ. The length of the CDR3 is 15 residues. The ends lost 4 bases at V and 0 bases at J; junction bases unmatched: 3. CDR3 sequence reads: CASSGTGGSGNTIYF. CDR3 in DNA: TGCGCCAGCAGCGGCACAGGGGGCTCTGGAAACACCATATATTTT.

This clonotype came up many times. The V and J genes are TRBV20-1 and TRBJ1-4; D unresolved. V was pared by 3 bases and J by 7 bases, with 12 bases between. The CDR3 has 13 amino acids. CDR1 and CDR2 (germline): DFQATT, SNEGSKA (reference sequence). The DNA for the CDR3 is TGCAGTGCTAGGGAACAGCCGGGTGAAAAACTGTTTTTT. Its translation is CSAREQPGEKLFF.